A selection of T cell receptor beta chains follows, all from one sample in a study of shared clonotypes between healthy human individuals. Assay: immunoSEQ multiplex PCR; the TCRdb copy retains only in-frame clones and omits some. The sample records some 2,500,000 clones, about nine tenths being singletons. The sample consisted of naive CD4+ T cells from PBMCs. These receptors came from a man aged 18 to 29 in good health. Some clones in this sample may be carry-over from other donors' samples. Each CDR3 is given with its conserved first and last residue. A D gene is named only where the DNA matches it firmly. For some rows the clone size is stated as once, few or many, or as a class when expanded; others skip it.

J gene,V gene,D gene,clone size,CDR3 DNA,CDR3 protein
TRBJ1-1,TRBV29-1,-,-,TGCAGCGTTCAATGGGCAGGGGCCACTGAAGCTTTCTTT,CSVQWAGATEAFF
TRBJ2-7,TRBV11-2,-,-,TGTGCCAGCAGGACCTTTCGCTCGGGGAGCAGGATCTACGAGCAGTACTTC,CASRTFRSGSRIYEQYF
TRBJ2-1,TRBV5-1,TRBD2,-,TGCGCCAGCAGAACTACCGGGACTAGAACTAATCATGAGCAGTTCTTC,CASRTTGTRTNHEQFF
TRBJ2-3,TRBV2,-,-,TGTGCCAGCAGTGAATCGGGCGGAACCACAGATACGCAGTATTTT,CASSESGGTTDTQYF
TRBJ2-2,TRBV27,-,-,TGTGCCAGCAGAGAAAGCGGGACAGGGAACACCGGGGAGCTGTTTTTT,CASRESGTGNTGELFF
TRBJ2-7,TRBV11-2,-,-,TGTGCCAGCAGCTTGCAAACGGGACTCCCAACCACCTACGAGCAGTACTTC,CASSLQTGLPTTYEQYF
TRBJ2-5,TRBV28,TRBD2,-,TGTACCGCGGCTCGGGCGGGAGTGGGGCGGGAGACCCAGTACTTC,CTAARAGVGRETQYF
TRBJ2-2,TRBV6-6,-,few,TGTGCCGTGGGGGGGACAGGGAACACCGGGGAGCTGTTTTTT,CAVGGTGNTGELFF
TRBJ1-4,TRBV10-1,-,-,TGCGCCAGCAGTTCAGGATCTGCAACTAATGAAAAACTGTTTTTT,CASSSGSATNEKLFF
TRBJ2-1,TRBV7-9,-,-,TGTGCCAGCAGCCTAGGGACTGTCCCGCAGGGGCAGTTCTTC,CASSLGTVPQGQFF
TRBJ2-1,TRBV27,TRBD2,-,TGTGCCAGCAGTCCCGAACCGCGACTAGCGGGAATCGGGAATGAGCAGTTCTTC,CASSPEPRLAGIGNEQFF
TRBJ2-2,TRBV7-8,TRBD2,-,TGTGCCAGCAGCTTAGGTTCTAGCGGGAACACCGGGGAGCTGTTTTTT,CASSLGSSGNTGELFF
TRBJ1-4,TRBV7-9,-,-,TGTGCCAGCAGTCGAAGGACGGACCTTAATGAAAAACTGTTTTTT,CASSRRTDLNEKLFF
TRBJ2-2,TRBV6-1,TRBD2,-,TGTGCCAGCAGTGAAAGGCGGAGCCTAGCGGTTATGAACACCGGGGAGCTGTTTTTT,CASSERRSLAVMNTGELFF
TRBJ2-7,TRBV7-9,TRBD2,once,TGTGCCAGCAGTCCTGGACTAGCGGGAGGGTACGTCTACGAGCAGTACTTC,CASSPGLAGGYVYEQYF